These 17 T cell receptor beta chains came from one sample sequenced in a study of cytomegalovirus exposure and HLA in healthy donors. PCR employed 60 Vbeta and 13 Jbeta primers. Here immunoSEQ multiplex PCR was the method, and the copy in TCRdb shows in-frame clones only, minus some. The sample records 210,000 or so clones, 60% to 85% being singletons. The specimen sequenced was PBMCs. These receptors all come from a middle-aged man in good health and CMV-seronegative.

The chain recombines TRBV15 with TRBJ2-1, with D perhaps matching TRBD1 (5 bases). The CDR3 runs 13 residues. Trimming left V 1 base short and J 8 bases short, with 9 bases between. The germline gives CDR1 LNHNV, CDR2 YYDKDF (reference sequence). The CDR3 bases are TGTGCCACCAGCAGAGCGACCAGGGATGAGCAGTTCTTC. This gives the protein CATSRATRDEQFF.

V and J are TRBV30 and TRBJ1-2; no clear D gene. The germline V and J ends were trimmed by 0 bases and 4 bases, with 12 bases remaining between them. Germline lookup yields CDR1 GTSNPN and CDR2 SVGIG (reference sequence). The CDR3 sequence is 14 residues long. The CDR3 region has the DNA TGTGCCTGGAGTGTACAAATTTTCAGCTATGGCTACACCTTC. Translating it yields CAWSVQIFSYGYTF.

This clone was recorded only once. The V call is TRBV4-1, the J call TRBJ1-1; possible D gene TRBD1, 6 bases. V was shortened by 3 bases and J by 1 base, with 12 bases between the two germline ends. Germline V CDR1 and CDR2: MGHRA, YSYEKL. The CDR3 totals 15 residues. Written as DNA, the CDR3 is TGCGCCAGCAGCCAGGTAGGGGGAAAGAACACTGAAGCTTTCTTT. This codes for CASSQVGGKNTEAFF.

The chain carries TRBV7-2 and TRBJ2-2; D possibly corresponds to TRBD1 (5 bases). Germline CDR1 and CDR2: SGHTA and FQGNSA. Trimming shortened V by 1 base and J by 4 bases, and 13 bases separated the two germline ends. There are 16 residues in the CDR3. The CDR3: CASSLEGQVITGELFF. In nucleotides, the CDR3 is TGTGCCAGCAGCTTAGAGGGGCAGGTGATCACCGGGGAGCTGTTTTTT.

In this sample, this clone turned up a few times. The chain employs TRBV30 and TRBJ2-3; D perhaps matches TRBD1 (6 bases). Germline values: CDR1 GTSNPN, CDR2 SVGIG (reference sequence). The V and J ends lost 0 bases and 4 bases respectively, with 17 bases between them. The CDR3 covers 16 residues. The CDR3 reads CAWSVQLWGRPDTQYF. The DNA for the CDR3 is TGTGCCTGGAGTGTACAGTTGTGGGGGCGGCCAGATACGCAGTATTTT.

The rearrangement links TRBV5-1 to TRBJ2-5, with 7 bases that match TRBD2. Unmatched junction bases numbered 4, after V lost 4 bases and J lost 1 base. This CDR3 is 14 amino acids long. Germline CDR1 and CDR2: SGHRS and YFSETQ. The CDR3 nucleotides are TGCGCCAGCAGCCGACCGGGGGGCCAAGAGACCCAGTACTTC. Its translation: CASSRPGGQETQYF.

This clone showed up many times. As DNA, the CDR3 is TGCGCCAGCAGCTTGAAGGGAAGCGGAGGGGAGCTGTTTTTT. Translated: CASSLKGSGGELFF. The chain couples TRBV5-1 to TRBJ2-2, with D perhaps matching TRBD2 (5 bases). The CDR3 extends over 14 amino acids. Trimming stripped 1 base from V and 8 bases from J, with 12 bases between. Germline CDR1 and CDR2: SGHRS and YFSETQ. Full variable domain (rest looked up from reference TRBV5-1 and TRBJ2-2): KAGVTQTPRYLIKTRGQQVTLSCSPISGHRSVSWYQQTPGQGLQFLFEYFSETQRNKGNFPGRFSGRQFSNSRSEMNVSTLELGDSALYLCASSLKGSGGELFFGEGSRLTVL.

In DNA, the CDR3 is TGTGCCAGCAGCTTAACGTTCCGCACAGATGGCTACACCTTC. It is translated as CASSLTFRTDGYTF. The J gene is TRBJ1-2, the V gene TRBV7-3; D is ambiguous. Trimming stripped 0 bases from V and 6 bases from J, with 11 bases between. CDR1 and CDR2 (germline): SGHTA, FQGTGA. The CDR3 totals 14 residues.

The chain has TRBV29-1 and TRBJ1-1; TRBD1 might be the D (6 bases). V dropped 0 bases and J dropped 3 bases, with 11 bases sitting between them. The CDR3 extends over 14 amino acids. Per the germline V gene, CDR1 is SQVTM and CDR2 is ANQGSEA. For the CDR3, the DNA is TGCAGCGTTGAAGAGGGGGCAAGGTACACTGAAGCTTTCTTT. Translating it yields CSVEEGARYTEAFF. The whole variable domain, remainder taken from reference TRBV29-1 and TRBJ1-1, is SAVISQKPSRDICQRGTSLTIQCQVDSQVTMMFWYRQQPGQSLTLIATANQGSEATYESGFVIDKFPISRPNLTFSTLTVSNMSPEDSSIYLCSVEEGARYTEAFFGQGTRLTVV.

This clone came up a few times. The gene calls are TRBV5-6 and TRBJ2-5, with D tentatively TRBD2 (6 bases). The CDR3 runs to 15 residues. Germline V gene sequence: CDR1 SGHDT, CDR2 YYEEEE. The ends were cut back, 0 bases at V and 1 base at J, with 10 bases in the middle. The CDR3 DNA follows: TGTGCCAGCAGCTTGGCAGCGGGTATCCAAGAGACCCAGTACTTC. Its protein product is CASSLAAGIQETQYF.

The rearrangement links TRBV7-2 to TRBJ2-3, with TRBD1 identical over 7 bases. V was pared by 2 bases and J by 4 bases, with 3 bases of the junction left unmatched. Germline V lookup: CDR1 SGHTA, CDR2 FQGNSA. The CDR3 is 14 amino acids. The CDR3 nucleotides are TGTGCCAGCAGCTTACTAGGGGGCGCAGATACGCAGTATTTT. Its translation: CASSLLGGADTQYF.

The rearrangement joins TRBV7-2 to TRBJ2-7; 9 bases match TRBD1. The CDR3 has 17 residues. Germline trimming cut 2 bases from V and 2 bases from J; bases unmatched to any gene: 10. Germline V gives CDR1 SGHTA, CDR2 FQGNSA. CDR3 nucleotide sequence: TGTGCCAGCAGCTTATACCATCTCGGGACAGGGCCCTACGAGCAGTACTTC. Residues: CASSLYHLGTGPYEQYF.

The rearrangement uses TRBV28 and TRBJ1-5; maybe TRBD1 (6 bases). The CDR3 totals 13 residues. Trimming left V 6 bases short and J 4 bases short, with 10 bases between. Germline V CDR1 and CDR2: MDHEN, SYDVKM. CDR3 DNA sequence: TGTGCCAGCAGGAAGACAGGTAATCAGCCCCAGCATTTT. It is translated as CASRKTGNQPQHF.

This clone has only a few counts. The CDR3 here is CASTASADEQFF. The CDR3 bases are TGTGCCAGCACCGCCTCGGCGGATGAGCAGTTCTTC. The chain employs TRBV28 and TRBJ2-1; D remains ambiguous. Germline V lookup: CDR1 MDHEN, CDR2 SYDVKM. V lost 7 bases, J lost 8 bases, and 12 bases lay in between. The CDR3 consists of 12 residues.

The J gene is TRBJ2-7, the V gene TRBV10-3, with TRBD1 matching 7 bases. In germline, CDR1 is ENHRY, CDR2 SYGVKD. V lost 4 bases, J lost 3 bases, and 9 bases stayed unmatched. CDR3 size: 15 residues. CDR3 nucleotide sequence: TGTGCCATCAGTGCCACGGCAGGGGGTGTCTACGAGCAGTACTTC. This translates into CAISATAGGVYEQYF.

V gene TRBV28 combines with J gene TRBJ1-5; 11 nucleotides match TRBD1. This CDR3 is 15 amino acids long. CDR1 MDHEN and CDR2 SYDVKM come from the germline V gene. Trimming took 6 bases from V and 7 from J; bases not matched to a gene: 8. For the CDR3, the DNA is TGTGCCAGCAGCCCGGGACAGGGGGGAGGCCAGCCCCAGCATTTT. It specifies CASSPGQGGGQPQHF.

The V call is TRBV9, the J call TRBJ2-3, with 9 positions matching TRBD1. Germline loops: CDR1 SGDLS, CDR2 YYNGEE. The length of the CDR3 is 14 residues. Germline trimming cut 4 bases from V and 5 bases from J; bases unmatched to any gene: 5. The DNA of the CDR3 is TGTGCCAGCAGCCTCGACAGGGGGATAGATACGCAGTATTTT. Translating gives CASSLDRGIDTQYF.